These T cell receptor beta chains were read from a single sample in a study of blood T cells in healthy people across ages. TCRdb itself ran the 5' RACE reads through MiXCR, one entry per CDR3 protein. Seen here are some 640,000 distinct CDR3 sequences, 49% observed once, and the top ten hold around 32%. Material for sequencing was blood. These receptors were taken from a woman in her sixties in good health. Each CDR3 is given with its conserved first and last residue. A D gene is named only where the DNA matches it firmly. The size entry is marked missing in some rows and otherwise reads once, few, many or a size class.

j_call,d_call,v_call,clone_size,cdr3_nt,cdr3_aa
TRBJ1-2,NA,TRBV20-1,NA,TGCAGTGCTAGCCTGAGCAGGGCCGGTGGCTACACCTTC,CSASLSRAGGYTF
TRBJ2-3,NA,TRBV5-1,NA,TGCGCCAGCAGCCACACTAGTTTCAGCACAGATACGCAGTATTTT,CASSHTSFSTDTQYF
TRBJ1-5,NA,TRBV15,NA,TGTGCCACCAGCAAAGGACACGATAGCAATCAGCCCCAGCATTTT,CATSKGHDSNQPQHF
TRBJ2-2,TRBD1,TRBV7-9,NA,TGTGCCAGCAGCTTAAGGACGACAGGGGGCACCGGGGAGCTGTTTTTT,CASSLRTTGGTGELFF
TRBJ1-1,TRBD1,TRBV7-2,few,TGTGCCAGCAGCTTATGGACAGGGGGCACTGAAGCTTTCTTT,CASSLWTGGTEAFF
TRBJ2-1,TRBD2,TRBV7-9,NA,TGTGCCAGCAGCCCGCTTTGGCTTGCGGGAGACGATGAGCAGTTCTTC,CASSPLWLAGDDEQFF
TRBJ2-7,NA,TRBV28,once,TGTGCCAGCAGTTTCGGTGCTGGGCTGTTCTACGAGCAGTACTTC,CASSFGAGLFYEQYF
TRBJ2-3,NA,TRBV4-3,few,TGCGCCAGCAGCCAAGATTGGGGCCGCACTGGAGATACGCAGTATTTT,CASSQDWGRTGDTQYF
TRBJ2-3,NA,TRBV18,NA,TGTGCCAGCTCACCACCGGGGAGAAGTACCACAGATACGCAGTATTTT,CASSPPGRSTTDTQYF
TRBJ2-3,NA,TRBV7-9,few,TGTGCCAGCAGCTTAAATAGGGGACGCACAGATACGCAGTATTTT,CASSLNRGRTDTQYF
TRBJ2-7,TRBD1,TRBV20-1,many,TGCAGTATATGGGCAGGGGGTCACGAGCAGTACTTC,CSIWAGGHEQYF
TRBJ1-6,NA,TRBV9,NA,TGTGCCAGCAGCGTAGCTGGAGAGCACTCACCCCTCCACTTT,CASSVAGEHSPLHF
TRBJ2-3,TRBD2,TRBV20-1,NA,TGCAGTGCTAGACAATCTAGCGGGATCACAGATACGCAGTATTTT,CSARQSSGITDTQYF
TRBJ2-1,TRBD2,TRBV5-5,NA,TGTGCCGGCAGCTTGAGGGAGGGCCCCTACAATGAGCAGTTCTTC,CAGSLREGPYNEQFF
TRBJ2-5,NA,TRBV9,NA,TGTGCCAGCAGCGTAGGACAGTTACAAGAGACCCAGTACTTC,CASSVGQLQETQYF
TRBJ2-1,NA,TRBV2,few,TGTGCCAGCAGTGAATCCCACAGTTCCTTTAACAATGAGCAGTTCTTC,CASSESHSSFNNEQFF
TRBJ2-7,NA,TRBV30,NA,TGTGCCTGGAGGGACAGTATCGAGCAGTACTTC,CAWRDSIEQYF
TRBJ2-1,NA,TRBV12-3/TRBV12-4,once,TGTGCCAGCAGGCCCGCCCGGGTAACCTCCAATGAGCAGTTCTTC,CASRPARVTSNEQFF
TRBJ2-5,TRBD2,TRBV6-5,few,TGTGCCAGCAAGGGGGCGGGAGGGTCTGAGACCCAGTACTTC,CASKGAGGSETQYF
TRBJ2-7,NA,TRBV19,NA,TGTGCCAGTAGCGACAAGAGGGGGGCCTACGAGCAGTACTTC,CASSDKRGAYEQYF
TRBJ2-7,NA,TRBV7-2,few,TGTGCCAGCAGCTTTATTTCAACGACCGAGCAGTACTTC,CASSFISTTEQYF
TRBJ2-1,TRBD1,TRBV20-1,few,TGCAGTGCGAATCCCGTGACAGGGAGCTCCTACAATGAGCAGTTCTTC,CSANPVTGSSYNEQFF
TRBJ2-1,TRBD2,TRBV4-1,NA,TGCGCCAGCAGCCAAGGCACTAGCGGGAGAATCCTAAGCTCCTACAATGAGCAGTTCTTC,CASSQGTSGRILSSYNEQFF
TRBJ1-4,NA,TRBV20-1,NA,TGCAGTGCTCCTAACACCAGGGGTAATGAAAAACTGTTTTTT,CSAPNTRGNEKLFF
TRBJ2-1,TRBD2,TRBV6-5,few,TGTGCCAGCAGTTTGGTCGGACTAGCGGCTTACAATGAGCAGTTCTTC,CASSLVGLAAYNEQFF
TRBJ2-7,NA,TRBV18,many,TGTGCCAGCAGCCCACTAGGATCCTACGAGCAGTACTTC,CASSPLGSYEQYF
TRBJ2-7,TRBD2,TRBV2,NA,TGTGCCAGCAGTGAAGGCCTAGCGGGAGGGATAACCTACGAGCAGTACTTC,CASSEGLAGGITYEQYF
TRBJ1-2,NA,TRBV28,NA,TGTGCCAGCAGTTTGGCCCCCTATGGCTACACCTTC,CASSLAPYGYTF
TRBJ2-3,TRBD2,TRBV7-2,NA,TGTGCCAGCAGCTTAGGGCCAGGTCTCTTAGCGGGAGGGTATCGCACAGATACGCAGTATTTT,CASSLGPGLLAGGYRTDTQYF
TRBJ2-1,NA,TRBV15,few,TGTGCCACCAGCAACGGGGACCGTTACAATGAGCAGTTCTTC,CATSNGDRYNEQFF
TRBJ2-7,TRBD2,TRBV4-1,NA,TGCGCCAGCAGCCAGGGGACAGCACTAGCGGGGTCCTACGAGCAGTACTTC,CASSQGTALAGSYEQYF
TRBJ1-5,NA,TRBV5-5,NA,TGTGCCAGCAGCAACGGACGAGGTCAGCCCCAGCATTTT,CASSNGRGQPQHF
TRBJ1-1,NA,TRBV25-1,NA,TGTGCCAGCAGTGATTCCCTCGGGGGCACTGAAGCTTTCTTT,CASSDSLGGTEAFF
TRBJ2-3,NA,TRBV30,NA,TGTGCCTGGTCGGATAATACAGATACGCAGTATTTT,CAWSDNTDTQYF
TRBJ1-4,NA,TRBV7-2,NA,TGTGCCAGCAGCCCTACTAGCGGGAATGAAAAACTGTTTTTT,CASSPTSGNEKLFF
TRBJ2-7,NA,TRBV20-1,few,TGCAGTGCTTACTGGAGCCAAACCTACGAGCAGTACTTC,CSAYWSQTYEQYF
TRBJ1-2,NA,TRBV7-9,NA,TGTGCCAGCAGCTTAGCGGGGGACAACCTATACTTAAACTATGGCTACACCTTC,CASSLAGDNLYLNYGYTF
TRBJ1-4,TRBD1,TRBV25-1,NA,TGTGCCAGCATTGACAGGGTTAAGGAAAAACTGTTTTTT,CASIDRVKEKLFF
TRBJ1-2,NA,TRBV28,NA,TGTGCCAGCAGTTTACAATATGGCTACACCTTC,CASSLQYGYTF
TRBJ1-6,NA,TRBV28,NA,TGTGCCAGCAGTTCTTCCCCCCACAGGATCGGTGGTGATTCACCCCTCCACTTT,CASSSSPHRIGGDSPLHF
TRBJ1-1,NA,TRBV20-1,many,TGCAGTGCCCCTGGACAGAACACTGAAGCTTTCTTT,CSAPGQNTEAFF
TRBJ2-1,TRBD2,TRBV5-8,few,TGTGCCAGCAGCGCTAGCGGGAGGACTTCCTACAATGAGCAGTTCTTC,CASSASGRTSYNEQFF
TRBJ1-3,NA,TRBV7-2,NA,TGTGCCAGCAGCACGGGTTGGTCTGGAAACACCATATATTTT,CASSTGWSGNTIYF
TRBJ1-5,TRBD1,TRBV28,NA,TGTGCCAGCAGTTTCGGTACAGGGGTTCAGCCCCAGCATTTT,CASSFGTGVQPQHF
TRBJ2-7,TRBD1,TRBV20-1,NA,TGCAGTGCTTCGACAGGGGAGATCTACGAGCAGTACTTC,CSASTGEIYEQYF
TRBJ2-5,NA,TRBV28,few,TGTGCCAGCAGTTTATGGCGCCGGGGTGAAGAGACCCAGTACTTC,CASSLWRRGEETQYF
TRBJ2-1,NA,TRBV5-1,NA,TGCGCCAGCAAGCCGGCGGAACACGGGAATGAGCAGTTCTTC,CASKPAEHGNEQFF
TRBJ2-1,NA,TRBV20-1,NA,TGCAGTGCTAGAGATAGGGGGGGGAGCTATCTTACGAATGAGCAGTTCTTC,CSARDRGGSYLTNEQFF